This record looks at one T cell receptor beta chain sequence and its context. Its antigen is currently unknown. Trimming took 0 bases from V and 5 from J, leaving 8 bases between them. There are 14 residues in the CDR3. The germline gives CDR1 SGHNT, CDR2 YYREEE (reference sequence). Using immunoSEQ multiplex PCR, the repertoire was profiled, and TCRdb retains in-frame clones only, with some absent. The table lists just under 250,000 clones, 85% to 90% of them singletons. The data originate from a study of Ad26.COV2.S vaccination and SARS-CoV-2 variants. Findings and caveats of the study: Vaccinees showed greater spike-specific TCR breadth than placebo recipients. Overall T cell responses may have been underestimated by the analyses of TCR breadth and depth.

This sample's treatment: about 20 received Ad26.COV2.S at low or high dose, single or two shots; about 5 received placebo; per-sample allocation not given. On day 63 after the first injection, vaccine and placebo recipients gave samples. An 18-55-year-old adult in Boston served as donor. The administered vaccine (an Ad26 vector) expressed Wuhan-strain SARS-CoV-2 spike. This rearrangement joins TRBV5-4 to TRBJ2-2; no clear D. The sequencing here drew on peripheral blood, taken in a trial of Ad26.COV2.S vaccine versus placebo. The receptor was isolated from a person between 18 and 65 years old who received the Ad26.COV2.S COVID-19 vaccine or a placebo. For the CDR3, the DNA is TGTGCCAGCAGCTTGGACAGTCATACCGGGGAGCTGTTTTTT. It specifies CASSLDSHTGELFF.